Listed here is a single T cell receptor (beta chain). The germline CDR1 and CDR2 sequences are MNHNS and SASEGT. CDR3 length: 17 amino acids. The V and J ends lost 2 bases and 1 base, in that order; junction bases with no gene match: 6. This sample is part of a study of cytomegalovirus exposure and HLA in healthy donors. In the study overall: Some 85 million unique TCRs, all from HLA-typed donors, were included in an early release of the data.

Researchers ran the PCR with 60 Vbeta and 13 Jbeta primers. Data came from immunoSEQ multiplex PCR; TCRdb stores just in-frame clones and leaves some out. The table has around 170,000 clones, around 79% seen once; the top ten hold 0.5% to 0.55%. The genes are TRBV6-1 and TRBJ2-2, with 8 nucleotides matching TRBD2. This clonotype was sampled from a woman aged 45-60 years in good health and CMV-seronegative. The sample consisted of PBMCs. The CDR3 DNA sequence: TGTGCCAGCAGTGAACTCTCCGGGACTAGGAACACCGGGGAGCTGTTTTTT. Its translation: CASSELSGTRNTGELFF.